The rows below give T cell receptor beta chains drawn from one sample of a study of blood T cell repertoires in COVID-19. Sequenced by immunoSEQ multiplex PCR; TCRdb stores in-frame clones only, minus some. Altogether about 45,000 clones are present, roughly 82% being singletons, with the ten largest covering more than 12%. Sequencing input: peripheral blood. The receptors originated from a human donor in a cohort sampled during active COVID-19. Each CDR3 is given with its conserved first and last residue. The order of the fields is D gene, V gene, clone size, J gene, CDR3 DNA, CDR3 protein. A D gene is named only where the DNA matches it firmly. The size field is filled for only some rows; it gives once, few, many or a size class.

d_call: TRBD1
v_call: TRBV4-1
clone_size: .
j_call: TRBJ1-4
cdr3_nt: TGCGCCAGCAGCCAAGCGGAAACAGGGGAGGTTGACGAAAAACTGTTTTTT
cdr3_aa: CASSQAETGEVDEKLFF

d_call: .
v_call: TRBV5-1
clone_size: .
j_call: TRBJ2-1
cdr3_nt: TGCGCCAGCAGCCCGGGTGGAGGCAATGAGCAGTTCTTC
cdr3_aa: CASSPGGGNEQFF

d_call: .
v_call: TRBV11-1
clone_size: .
j_call: TRBJ1-1
cdr3_nt: TGTGCCAGCAGAGGCACGGACAAGAACACTGAAGCTTTCTTT
cdr3_aa: CASRGTDKNTEAFF

d_call: TRBD2
v_call: TRBV5-4
clone_size: .
j_call: TRBJ2-1
cdr3_nt: TGTGCCAGCAGCTTAGGGACTAGCGGGAGCTATGAGCAGTTCTTC
cdr3_aa: CASSLGTSGSYEQFF

d_call: TRBD1
v_call: TRBV28
clone_size: .
j_call: TRBJ1-4
cdr3_nt: TGTGCCAGCGGCCAGACAGGGGGCGTAATTAATGAAAAACTGTTTTTT
cdr3_aa: CASGQTGGVINEKLFF

d_call: TRBD1
v_call: TRBV6-1
clone_size: .
j_call: TRBJ1-5
cdr3_nt: TGTGCCAGCGGGGGGACAGGGCGGGAAAATCAGCCCCAGCATTTT
cdr3_aa: CASGGTGRENQPQHF

d_call: TRBD1
v_call: TRBV19
clone_size: .
j_call: TRBJ1-4
cdr3_nt: TGTGCCAGTAGTTTTACCGGGACAGCAAATGAAAAACTGTTTTTT
cdr3_aa: CASSFTGTANEKLFF

d_call: TRBD2
v_call: TRBV24-1
clone_size: .
j_call: TRBJ2-1
cdr3_nt: TGTGCCACCAGTGATTTTACTAGCGGGAAGGCGGGCAATGAGCAGTTCTTC
cdr3_aa: CATSDFTSGKAGNEQFF

d_call: .
v_call: TRBV27
clone_size: .
j_call: TRBJ2-7
cdr3_nt: TGTGCCAGCAGTATCACTGGGCAGGGCCGTTTCTCCTACGAGCAGTACTTC
cdr3_aa: CASSITGQGRFSYEQYF

d_call: TRBD1
v_call: TRBV4-1
clone_size: .
j_call: TRBJ2-1
cdr3_nt: TGCGCCAGCAGCCACCCCCTCGTATGGGACAGGGTGGCTGAGCAGTTCTTC
cdr3_aa: CASSHPLVWDRVAEQFF

d_call: TRBD2
v_call: TRBV6-5
clone_size: once
j_call: TRBJ2-5
cdr3_nt: TGTGCCAGCAGCCCACCCGGGGGGGTGGAGACCCAGTACTTC
cdr3_aa: CASSPPGGVETQYF

d_call: .
v_call: TRBV7-3
clone_size: .
j_call: TRBJ1-1
cdr3_nt: TGTGCCAGCAGCTTAACGTTCATCACTGAAGCTTTCTTT
cdr3_aa: CASSLTFITEAFF

d_call: .
v_call: TRBV6-6
clone_size: .
j_call: TRBJ2-4
cdr3_nt: TGTGCCAGCCAACCGGCGGGACGGGAGAAAAACATTCAGTACTTC
cdr3_aa: CASQPAGREKNIQYF

d_call: .
v_call: TRBV2
clone_size: .
j_call: TRBJ1-1
cdr3_nt: TGTGCCAGCAGCACAGACACCGCGAACACTGAAGCTTTCTTT
cdr3_aa: CASSTDTANTEAFF

d_call: .
v_call: TRBV5-4
clone_size: .
j_call: TRBJ2-7
cdr3_nt: TGTGCCAGCAGCGCCCAGGGGGGACGCTCCTACGAGCAGTACTTC
cdr3_aa: CASSAQGGRSYEQYF

d_call: .
v_call: TRBV21-1
clone_size: .
j_call: TRBJ2-7
cdr3_nt: TGTGCCAGCAGCGGGTGGACAGCGAAAGCTTATCTGGGGTCCTACGAGCAGTACTTC
cdr3_aa: CASSGWTAKAYLGSYEQYF

d_call: TRBD1
v_call: TRBV19
clone_size: few
j_call: TRBJ1-5
cdr3_nt: TGTGCCAGTAGCCCACTGGACAGGGGAAAACAGCCCCAGCATTTT
cdr3_aa: CASSPLDRGKQPQHF

d_call: .
v_call: TRBV11-2
clone_size: .
j_call: TRBJ2-7
cdr3_nt: TGTGCCAGCAGCCCGGAGGGCCACCTCATTTTC
cdr3_aa: CASSPEGHLIF

d_call: TRBD1
v_call: TRBV5-1
clone_size: .
j_call: TRBJ2-7
cdr3_nt: TGCGCCAGCAGCTCCGTTCCGGGACAGGGGGCGGGGAGCTCCTACGAGCAGTACTTC
cdr3_aa: CASSSVPGQGAGSSYEQYF

d_call: TRBD2
v_call: TRBV11-2
clone_size: .
j_call: TRBJ2-7
cdr3_nt: TGTGCCAGCAGCTTTAGCGGGAGGAGTGAGTACGAGCAGTACTTC
cdr3_aa: CASSFSGRSEYEQYF

d_call: .
v_call: TRBV2
clone_size: .
j_call: TRBJ2-1
cdr3_nt: TGTGCCAGCAGTCCTAGTCCCAATAGGAATGAGCAGTTCTTC
cdr3_aa: CASSPSPNRNEQFF

d_call: .
v_call: TRBV3-1/TRBV3-2
clone_size: .
j_call: TRBJ1-4
cdr3_nt: TGTGCCAGCAGCGAAGGCCCCGGGACTGTTAATGAAAAACTGTTTTTT
cdr3_aa: CASSEGPGTVNEKLFF